A single sample is the source of the 31 T cell receptor beta chains below, sequenced in a study of human T cells and chemical hapten exposure. TCRdb re-called the RACE reads through MiXCR, storing one row per CDR3 protein. Of around 380,000 distinct CDR3 sequences listed, about 4.8% are singletons. The time point is: patch test 1, 2 weeks after DPC sensitization. As to treatment: therapeutic diphenylcyclopropenone sensitization with weekly scalp DPC. The sequences come from whole blood, collected in connection with sensitization to the hapten diphenylcyclopropenone (DPC). The receptor set was obtained from a woman aged 45-60 years with alopecia areata. Some clones in this sample may be carry-over from other donors' samples.

This clonotype was seen a few times. The chain combines TRBV19 with TRBJ2-4; 7 nucleotides align to TRBD1. V lost 8 bases to trimming and J lost 3 bases; unmatched junction nucleotides: 10. Germline CDR1 and CDR2: LNHDA and SQIVND (reference sequence). CDR3 length: 15 amino acids. This CDR3 is CASGRGGSGKNIQYF. CDR3 coding DNA: TGTGCCAGTGGACGAGGGGGCTCAGGCAAAAACATTCAGTACTTC.

In this sample, this clonotype turned up many times. The V call is TRBV20-1, the J call TRBJ1-2; D is ambiguous. The CDR3 contains 14 residues. V lost 6 bases to trimming and J lost 0 bases, with 14 bases between them. CDR1 DFQATT and CDR2 SNEGSKA come from the germline V gene (reference sequence). The CDR3 here is CSAPTSLSNYGYTF. In DNA, the CDR3 is TGCAGTGCCCCGACCTCTCTCTCTAACTATGGCTACACCTTC.

This clonotype has a count of ten or more. V is TRBV28 and J is TRBJ2-7; D might be TRBD2 (6 bases). CDR3 length: 13 residues. Germline-derived CDR1 and CDR2 are MDHEN and SYDVKM. V lost 8 bases and J lost 2, with 13 bases in between. DNA for the CDR3: TGTGCCAGCCTTGGGACTTCCCCCTACGAGCAGTACTTC. Translating it yields CASLGTSPYEQYF.

This clonotype was counted a few times. The gene calls are TRBV7-9 and TRBJ2-1, with TRBD2 identical over 11 bases. The CDR3 sequence is 19 residues long. J lost 3 bases, V lost 5 bases, and 15 bases had no gene match. Germline V gives CDR1 SEHNR, CDR2 FQNEAQ (reference sequence). The CDR3 loop reads CASSPTPVGLADYYNEQFF. CDR3 in DNA: TGTGCCAGCAGCCCGACTCCCGTGGGACTAGCGGACTACTACAATGAGCAGTTCTTC.

This clonotype came up many times. The chain is built from TRBV20-1 and TRBJ1-6; TRBD1 is a possible D gene (6 bases). The CDR3 is 14 residues long. Per the germline V gene, CDR1 is DFQATT and CDR2 is SNEGSKA (reference sequence). V was shortened by 5 bases and J by 7 bases, with 15 bases between the two germline ends. The CDR3: CSASGQILNSPLHF. DNA for the CDR3: TGCAGTGCTTCTGGACAGATATTAAATTCACCCCTCCACTTT.

At least ten counts were recorded for this clonotype. The chain uses TRBV5-1 and TRBJ1-1; D uncertain. This CDR3 has 14 amino acids. Per the germline V gene, CDR1 is SGHRS and CDR2 is YFSETQ. Between the trimmed V and J ends, which lost 4 bases and 0 bases, there was a span of 10 bases. As DNA, the CDR3 is TGCGCCAGCAGCCTTCGCTCATTGAACACTGAAGCTTTCTTT. It yields the protein CASSLRSLNTEAFF.

This clonotype turned up a few times. The V call is TRBV7-2, the J call TRBJ2-3, with TRBD2 identical over 10 bases. The germline V gene encodes CDR1 SGHTA and CDR2 FQGNSA. The V and J ends lost 4 bases and 6 bases, in that order; junction bases with no gene match: 7. The CDR3 covers 15 residues. CDR3 nucleotides: TGTGCCAGCAGCTCCGAGACTAGCGGGTTTGATACGCAGTATTTT. Encoded protein: CASSSETSGFDTQYF.

This clonotype is a singleton in its sample. V is TRBV7-9 and J is TRBJ2-1; 7 bases fit TRBD2. The CDR3 is 15 amino acids. Germline CDR1 reads SEHNR; CDR2 reads FQNEAQ (reference sequence). V lost 3 bases to trimming and J lost 4 bases; unmatched junction nucleotides: 6. The CDR3 loop is CASSFILAEYNEQFF. The CDR3 coding sequence is TGTGCCAGCAGCTTCATCCTAGCGGAATACAATGAGCAGTTCTTC.

Many counts were recorded for this clonotype. The chain links TRBV6-1 to TRBJ1-6; 7 bases fit TRBD1. The germline CDR1 and CDR2 sequences are MNHNS and SASEGT. The trim removed 6 bases at V and 8 bases at J, leaving 7 bases unmatched. The CDR3 totals 14 residues. The CDR3 DNA reads TGTGCCAGCAGCCTAACAGGGGTGGATTCACCCCTCCACTTT. Its translation is CASSLTGVDSPLHF.

This clonotype showed up many times. The genes are TRBV6-2 or TRBV6-3 and TRBJ1-5; weak D call: TRBD1 (5 bases). Trimming removed 6 bases at V and 0 bases at J, with 9 bases between. The CDR3 contains 14 residues. Germline CDR1 reads MNHEY; CDR2 reads SVGEGT. In DNA, the CDR3 is TGTGCCAGCAGACGACAGCATAGCAATCAGCCCCAGCATTTT. Translation: CASRRQHSNQPQHF.

The chain employs TRBV12-3 or TRBV12-4 and TRBJ1-5; 10 positions match TRBD1. There are 16 residues in the CDR3. Trimming cost V 5 bases and J 3 bases; bases outside gene matches: 7. The CDR3 reads CASSIRGQGTNQPQHF. The CDR3 bases are TGTGCCAGCAGTATAAGGGGACAGGGGACCAATCAGCCCCAGCATTTT.

In this sample, this clonotype turned up a few times. The chain has TRBV7-2 and TRBJ1-1, with D hard to call. V lost 0 bases, J lost 1 base, and 9 bases lay in between. Germline CDR1 and CDR2: SGHTA and FQGNSA. CDR3 length: 15 residues. In nucleotides, the CDR3 is TGTGCCAGCAGCTTAGCGGGGTCGGGGAACACTGAAGCTTTCTTT. The encoded protein is CASSLAGSGNTEAFF.

At least ten counts were recorded for this clonotype. The gene calls are TRBV6-2 or TRBV6-3 and TRBJ1-5, with D tentatively TRBD1 (5 bases). The length of the CDR3 is 13 residues. V shed 2 bases and J shed 7 bases, with 9 bases lying between them. CDR1 is MNHEY, CDR2 SVGEGT, per germline. This CDR3 is CASSYRGTQPQHF. In DNA form, the CDR3 reads TGTGCCAGCAGTTACAGGGGAACCCAGCCCCAGCATTTT.

This clonotype came up a few times. The chain recombines TRBV6-4 with TRBJ2-2, with unresolved D. Between the trimmed V and J ends, which lost 8 bases and 3 bases, there was a span of 13 bases. CDR1 and CDR2 (germline): MRHNA, SNTAGT. This CDR3 is 14 amino acids long. CDR3 sequence: CASAREWDTGELFF. Written as DNA, the CDR3 is TGTGCCAGCGCGCGAGAGTGGGACACCGGGGAGCTGTTTTTT.

The chain combines TRBV20-1 with TRBJ1-5, with a weak D call TRBD1 (6 bases). Trimming shortened V by 3 bases and J by 4 bases, and 13 bases separated the two germline ends. The CDR3 has 14 amino acids. The germline V gene encodes CDR1 DFQATT and CDR2 SNEGSKA (reference sequence). CDR3 protein: CSASGGGGNQPQHF. CDR3 bases: TGCAGTGCTAGCGGGGGAGGGGGAAATCAGCCCCAGCATTTT.

V usage is TRBV7-2 and J usage is TRBJ2-5; 13 positions agree with TRBD2. J lost 6 bases, V lost 0 bases, and 7 bases had no gene match. Per germline, CDR1 SGHTA and CDR2 FQGNSA. This CDR3 spans 17 amino acids. The CDR3 loop is CASSLATGTSGIKTQYF. DNA for the CDR3: TGTGCCAGCAGCTTAGCCACCGGGACTAGCGGGATAAAGACCCAGTACTTC.

This clonotype was detected many times. This sequence joins TRBV7-9 and TRBJ2-7; D call uncertain. Germline lookup yields CDR1 SEHNR and CDR2 FQNEAQ (reference sequence). Trimming removed 5 bases from V and 6 bases from J, with 17 bases in between. This CDR3 has 14 residues. The CDR3 sequence is CASSPPSGVGEQYF. The CDR3 nucleotides are TGTGCCAGCAGCCCTCCGAGTGGGGTAGGCGAGCAGTACTTC.

This chain uses TRBV15 with TRBJ1-4; 7 nucleotides align to TRBD1. V trimming: 5 bases; J trimming: 7 bases; junction bases outside the gene matches: 7. Germline values: CDR1 LNHNV, CDR2 YYDKDF (reference sequence). CDR3 size: 14 residues. The CDR3 is CATSPDRVGEKLFF. The CDR3 DNA is TGTGCCACCAGCCCCGACAGGGTGGGTGAAAAACTGTTTTTT. Supplemented by reference TRBV15 and TRBJ1-4, the full variable domain reads DAMVIQNPRYQVTQFGKPVTLSCSQTLNHNVMYWYQQKSSQAPKLLFHYYDKDFNNEADTPDNFQSRRPNTSFCFLDIRSPGLGDTAMYLCATSPDRVGEKLFFGSGTQLSVL.

This clonotype occurred many times. This rearrangement joins TRBV7-2 to TRBJ2-7; 7 positions agree with TRBD2. Trimming at V came to 2 bases and at J to 5 bases, leaving 12 bases not matched to a gene. The CDR3 totals 16 residues. From germline, CDR1 is SGHTA and CDR2 FQGNSA. The CDR3 region is CASSLRFGGGHDEQYF. CDR3 nucleotide sequence: TGTGCCAGCAGCTTACGGTTCGGGGGAGGGCATGACGAGCAGTACTTC.

This clonotype was counted many times. The J gene is TRBJ2-3, the V gene TRBV6-2 or TRBV6-3, with 9 positions matching TRBD1. The CDR3 contains 17 residues. The germline V gene encodes CDR1 MNHEY and CDR2 SVGEGT. The V gene end was trimmed by 3 bases and the J gene end by 5 bases; junction bases not matched to a gene: 12. CDR3 DNA: TGTGCCAGCAGTTATCCCCAGGGACAGGGATTGATAGATACGCAGTATTTT. It codes for CASSYPQGQGLIDTQYF.

This clonotype turned up a few times. The chain recombines TRBV5-6 with TRBJ2-7; no definite D call. CDR1 SGHDT and CDR2 YYEEEE come from the germline V gene. V dropped 4 bases and J dropped 3 bases, with 11 bases sitting between them. The CDR3 covers 13 residues. In nucleotides, the CDR3 is TGTGCCAGCAGCCGGATTCAGAGCTACGAGCAGTACTTC. Translating gives CASSRIQSYEQYF.

This clonotype was recorded many times. V gene TRBV28 combines with J gene TRBJ2-5; 8 bases line up with TRBD1. The CDR3 runs to 15 residues. The V gene's germline CDR1 is MDHEN and CDR2 SYDVKM. Trimming at V came to 6 bases and at J to 5 bases, leaving 11 bases not matched to a gene. In DNA, the CDR3 is TGTGCCAGCAGCTTCTCAGGGGGCGCGGGGGAGACCCAGTACTTC. It yields the protein CASSFSGGAGETQYF. Looking up the rest from reference TRBV28 and TRBJ2-5 gives the full variable domain: DVKVTQSSRYLVKRTGEKVFLECVQDMDHENMFWYRQDPGLGLRLIYFSYDVKMKEKGDIPEGYSVSREKKERFSLILESASTNQTSMYLCASSFSGGAGETQYFGPGTRLLVL.

A word on this clonotype: A read error is likely here: a far larger clone is one base away. The chain joins TRBV6-6 to TRBJ1-1; D not certain. The germline V gene encodes CDR1 MNHNY and CDR2 SVGAGI (reference sequence). The CDR3 covers 12 residues. For the CDR3, the DNA is TGTGCCTGCAGTTACTCGAACACTGAAGCTTTCTTT. Protein: CACSYSNTEAFF.

The sample holds many counts of this clonotype. This chain uses TRBV27 with TRBJ1-5; possible D gene TRBD1, 5 bases. The germline CDR1 and CDR2 sequences are MNHEY and SMNVEV (reference sequence). CDR3 length: 14 amino acids. Trimming stripped 3 bases from V and 5 bases from J, with 11 bases between. The CDR3: CASSFGGSYQPQHF. CDR3 bases: TGTGCCAGCAGTTTCGGGGGGAGCTATCAGCCCCAGCATTTT.

This clonotype was seen ten or more times. The chain has TRBV24-1 and TRBJ1-2; D is possibly TRBD1 (6 bases). Trimming cost V 3 bases and J 4 bases, with 23 bases left between them. CDR3 length: 18 residues. Germline V gene lookup returns CDR1 KGHDR and CDR2 SFDVKD. DNA of the CDR3: TGTGCCACCAGTGATCCTTCGACCCCCGGCCAGGGGCCCTATGGCTACACCTTC. This sequence encodes CATSDPSTPGQGPYGYTF.

CDR3 in amino acids: CASGFPGPYSNQPQHF. The CDR3 DNA follows: TGTGCTAGTGGTTTCCCCGGGCCGTATAGCAATCAGCCCCAGCATTTT. The chain links TRBV12-5 to TRBJ1-5; D not certain. The CDR3 extends over 16 amino acids. The V gene's germline CDR1 is LGHNT and CDR2 FRNRAP. The V and J ends lost 3 bases and 0 bases respectively, with 12 bases between them.

The gene calls are TRBV4-2 and TRBJ1-3; D gene unclear. The germline V gene has CDR1 LGHNA and CDR2 YNFKEQ. Trimming took 3 bases from V and 0 from J, leaving 9 bases between them. There are 15 residues in the CDR3. This chain's CDR3 is CASSQPGVSGNTIYF. The CDR3, as DNA: TGTGCCAGCAGCCAGCCCGGGGTCTCTGGAAACACCATATATTTT.

A few counts support this clonotype. V usage is TRBV30 and J usage is TRBJ2-1, with 15 bases aligning to TRBD2. The CDR3 spans 15 residues. V lost 1 base to trimming and J lost 15 bases; unmatched junction nucleotides: 10. Germline V lookup: CDR1 GTSNPN, CDR2 SVGIG (reference sequence). DNA for the CDR3: TGTGCCTGGAGTGCATTGGGACTAGCGGGAGGACTTCTGTTCTTC. Translation: CAWSALGLAGGLLFF.

The chain joins TRBV27 to TRBJ1-5; the D is unclear. Trimming shortened V by 4 bases and J by 1 base, and 8 bases separated the two germline ends. Germline CDR1 and CDR2: MNHEY and SMNVEV (reference sequence). The length of the CDR3 is 14 residues. CDR3 protein: CASSSRESNQPQHF. The CDR3 DNA sequence: TGTGCCAGCAGTTCTCGGGAGAGCAATCAGCCCCAGCATTTT.

This clonotype was observed many times. The chain combines TRBV5-1 with TRBJ1-5; maybe TRBD1 (6 bases). Germline V gene data show CDR1 as SGHRS and CDR2 as YFSETQ. Trimming removed 7 bases from V and 1 base from J, with 15 bases in between. The CDR3 length is 15 residues. The CDR3 nucleotides read TGCGCCAGCCGGGAGGGGGAGATGAGCAATCAGCCCCAGCATTTT. It codes for CASREGEMSNQPQHF.

Many counts were recorded for this clonotype. The CDR3 DNA sequence: TGTGCCAGCAGGCTCCGGGACAGGGACACAGATACGCAGTATTTT. Translated, it gives CASRLRDRDTDTQYF. J is TRBJ2-3 and V is TRBV2; TRBD1 matches at 9 bases. Trimming took 6 bases from V and 2 from J; bases not matched to a gene: 6. CDR1 is SNHLY, CDR2 FYNNEI, per germline. This CDR3 is 15 amino acids long.